These 17 T cell receptor beta chains were all obtained from the same sample, sequenced in a study of OX40 agonist ivuxolimab in advanced cancers. Here immunoSEQ multiplex PCR was the method, and the copy in TCRdb shows in-frame clones only, minus some. The sample lists 35,000 to 45,000 clones; 82% were seen once. Source: CD4+ or CD8+ T cells sorted from blood, taken in a trial of the OX40 agonist ivuxolimab. These receptor sequences come from an adult with an advanced solid tumor such as melanoma, head and neck, liver or kidney cancer.

The chain couples TRBV30 to TRBJ2-1; D is perhaps TRBD1 (5 bases). Germline loops: CDR1 GTSNPN, CDR2 SVGIG (reference sequence). V was cut by 3 bases and J by 0 bases, with 18 bases left in between. The CDR3 runs 17 residues. CDR3 in amino acids: CAWSPSLGASSYNEQFF. The CDR3 nucleotides are TGTGCCTGGAGCCCCTCCCTAGGGGCAAGCTCCTACAATGAGCAGTTCTTC.

The gene calls are TRBV6-6 and TRBJ1-5; no firm D call. Between the trimmed V and J ends, which lost 2 bases and 4 bases, there was a span of 6 bases. CDR3 size: 13 residues. CDR1 and CDR2 (germline): MNHNY, SVGAGI (reference sequence). CDR3 sequence: CASSYDPNQPQHF. The CDR3 nucleotides read TGTGCCAGCAGTTACGACCCGAATCAGCCCCAGCATTTT.

The chain has TRBV7-3 and TRBJ2-6; D is uncertain. Germline V lookup: CDR1 SGHTA, CDR2 FQGTGA. The CDR3 contains 16 residues. The V end was cut by 4 bases, the J end by 3 bases, with 13 bases between. The CDR3 protein is CASSSRIGLGANVLTF. CDR3 sequence (DNA): TGTGCCAGCAGCTCTCGAATTGGGCTTGGGGCCAACGTCCTGACTTTC.

The rearrangement links TRBV4-1 to TRBJ2-7; D is tentatively TRBD1 or TRBD2 (5 bases each). From germline, CDR1 is MGHRA and CDR2 YSYEKL. The CDR3 extends over 16 amino acids. Between the trimmed V and J ends, which lost 4 bases and 2 bases, there was a span of 18 bases. The CDR3 loop reads CASSRSLGPATYEQYF. In DNA, the CDR3 is TGCGCCAGCAGCCGATCGCTGGGACCGGCTACCTACGAGCAGTACTTC.

J is TRBJ2-3 and V is TRBV28; 9 bases line up with TRBD2. Germline V CDR1 and CDR2: MDHEN, SYDVKM. The junction had 11 bases not matched to a gene; V was cut back by 6 bases and J by 4 bases. There are 16 residues in the CDR3. The CDR3, as DNA: TGTGCCAGCAGACCCCCCCTAGCGGGACGGGCAGATACGCAGTATTTT. This encodes CASRPPLAGRADTQYF.

J is TRBJ1-1 and V is TRBV27; 12 bases line up with TRBD1. The CDR3 runs 13 residues. V trimming: 8 bases; J trimming: 9 bases; junction bases outside the gene matches: 7. The germline CDR1 and CDR2 sequences are MNHEY and SMNVEV (reference sequence). Here the CDR3 reads CASGLGTGGKAFF. DNA for the CDR3: TGTGCCAGCGGCCTCGGGACAGGGGGCAAAGCTTTCTTT.

This chain uses TRBV5-4 with TRBJ2-3, with 7 bases fitting TRBD2. Germline V gene sequence: CDR1 SGHNT, CDR2 YYREEE (reference sequence). Trimming removed 5 bases from V and 1 base from J; junction bases left unmatched: 7. This CDR3 has 15 amino acids. Here the CDR3 reads CASSQGGRGTDTQYF. CDR3 bases: TGTGCCAGCAGTCAGGGCGGGAGAGGCACAGATACGCAGTATTTT.

V is TRBV10-3 and J is TRBJ1-5; 9 bases align to TRBD1. This CDR3 region has 15 residues. The V segment lost 5 bases and the J segment 4 bases; nucleotides outside the gene matches: 6. Germline V lookup: CDR1 ENHRY, CDR2 SYGVKD. The CDR3 coding sequence is TGTGCCATCAGTCGGACAGGGGAGGGGAATCAGCCCCAGCATTTT. Protein product: CAISRTGEGNQPQHF.

This clone appeared once. The DNA of the CDR3 is TGCGCCAGCAGCTTGGACCAAATCAATGAGCAGTTCTTC. Protein sequence: CASSLDQINEQFF. The chain links TRBV5-1 to TRBJ2-1; unclear D gene. This CDR3 is built from 13 residues. Germline values: CDR1 SGHRS, CDR2 YFSETQ. V was pared by 0 bases and J by 6 bases, with 7 bases between. Full variable domain (remainder filled in from reference TRBV5-1 and TRBJ2-1): KAGVTQTPRYLIKTRGQQVTLSCSPISGHRSVSWYQQTPGQGLQFLFEYFSETQRNKGNFPGRFSGRQFSNSRSEMNVSTLELGDSALYLCASSLDQINEQFFGPGTRLTVL.

The CDR3, as DNA: TGTGCCAGCAGTAAAGGGGACATCCAAGAGACCCAGTACTTC. Protein product: CASSKGDIQETQYF. This chain links TRBV21-1 with TRBJ2-5; the table's D call of TRBD1 was not tested on the DNA. TRBV21-1 is a pseudogene locus. The CDR3 is 14 amino acids.

By share, this clone counts as medium-sized (0.01 to 0.1%). The gene calls are TRBV18 and TRBJ1-2, with 7 nucleotides matching TRBD1. The CDR3 spans 15 residues. Germline values: CDR1 KGHSH, CDR2 LQKENI. V shed 5 bases and J 4 bases; nucleotides not matched to a gene: 10. The CDR3 spells CASSSDRDSTYGYTF. The CDR3 bases are TGTGCCAGCTCATCCGATCGGGACAGTACCTATGGCTACACCTTC. Looking up the rest from reference TRBV18 and TRBJ1-2 gives the full variable domain: NAGVMQNPRHLVRRRGQEARLRCSPMKGHSHVYWYRQLPEEGLKFMVYLQKENIIDESGMPKERFSAEFPKEGPSILRIQQVVRGDSAAYFCASSSDRDSTYGYTFGSGTRLTVV.

The chain recombines TRBV7-9 with TRBJ1-1; D remains unclear. Germline CDR1 is SEHNR and CDR2 is FQNEAQ (reference sequence). Between the trimmed V and J ends, which lost 5 bases and 3 bases, there was a span of 13 bases. The CDR3 sequence is 14 residues long. The CDR3 is CASSDRAGDTEAFF. The CDR3 DNA reads TGTGCCAGCAGCGACCGGGCCGGAGACACTGAAGCTTTCTTT.

V is TRBV21-1 and J is TRBJ2-5; the table assigns TRBD2, which was not confirmed against the DNA. TRBV21-1 is assigned pseudogene status. The length of the CDR3 is 17 residues. In DNA, the CDR3 is TGTGCCAGAGGAGGCCCCCATAGGGGGGGCTTCCAAGAGACCCAGTACTTC. It codes for CARGGPHRGGFQETQYF.

This chain uses TRBV5-1 with TRBJ2-3, with no clear D. The germline CDR1 and CDR2 sequences are SGHRS and YFSETQ. Trimming stripped 0 bases from V and 0 bases from J, with 8 bases between. The CDR3 contains 15 residues. The CDR3 region is CASSLAAASTDTQYF. DNA of the CDR3: TGCGCCAGCAGCTTGGCCGCAGCTAGCACAGATACGCAGTATTTT.

The gene calls are TRBV6-4 and TRBJ2-3, with D uncertain. CDR3 length: 15 residues. Trimming took 3 bases from V and 5 from J, leaving 15 bases between them. The germline V gene has CDR1 MRHNA and CDR2 SNTAGT. CDR3 amino acids: CASSESWANGDTQYF. In DNA, the CDR3 is TGTGCCAGCAGTGAGTCGTGGGCTAATGGAGATACGCAGTATTTT.

The chain employs TRBV28 and TRBJ2-7, with a possible D match to TRBD2 (6 bases). V was clipped by 9 bases and J by 2 bases, with 11 bases between them. Per germline, CDR1 MDHEN and CDR2 SYDVKM. The CDR3 covers 12 residues. The CDR3: CASGGLAYEQYF. The CDR3 DNA is TGTGCCAGTGGGGGACTGGCCTACGAGCAGTACTTC.

This clone has more than one count but fewer than ten. V and J are TRBV11-2 and TRBJ2-7; D ambiguous. V was clipped by 0 bases and J by 0 bases, with 6 bases between them. CDR1 SGHAT and CDR2 FQNNGV come from the germline V gene. The CDR3 extends over 14 amino acids. As DNA, the CDR3 is TGTGCCAGCAGCTTAGAGGGAAACTCCTACGAGCAGTACTTC. It yields the protein CASSLEGNSYEQYF.